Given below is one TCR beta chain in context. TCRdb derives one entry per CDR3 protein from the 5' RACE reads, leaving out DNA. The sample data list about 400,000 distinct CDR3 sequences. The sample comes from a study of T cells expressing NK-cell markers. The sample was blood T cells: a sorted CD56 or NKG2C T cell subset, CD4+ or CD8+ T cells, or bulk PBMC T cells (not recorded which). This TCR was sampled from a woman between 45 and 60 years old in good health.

The CDR3 sequence is CASSPSGVEAFF. This sequence joins TRBV4-1 and TRBJ1-1; TCRdb lists TRBD1, though no DNA is available to test this call. This CDR3 comprises 12 residues. Germline loops: CDR1 MGHRA, CDR2 YSYEKL.